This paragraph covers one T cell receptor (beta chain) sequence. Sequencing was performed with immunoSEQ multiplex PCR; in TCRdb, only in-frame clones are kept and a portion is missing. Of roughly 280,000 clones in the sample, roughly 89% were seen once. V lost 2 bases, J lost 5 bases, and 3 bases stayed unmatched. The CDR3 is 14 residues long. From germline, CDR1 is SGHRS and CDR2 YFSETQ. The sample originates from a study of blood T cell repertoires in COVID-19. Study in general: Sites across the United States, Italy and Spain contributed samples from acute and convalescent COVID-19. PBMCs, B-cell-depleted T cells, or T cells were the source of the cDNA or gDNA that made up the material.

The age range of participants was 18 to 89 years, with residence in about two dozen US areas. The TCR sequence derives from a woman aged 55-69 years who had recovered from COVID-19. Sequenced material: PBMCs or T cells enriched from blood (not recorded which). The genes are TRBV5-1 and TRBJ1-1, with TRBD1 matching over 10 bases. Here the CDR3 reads CASSFGTGETEAFF. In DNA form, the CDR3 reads TGCGCCAGCAGCTTCGGGACAGGGGAGACTGAAGCTTTCTTT.